Listed here is a single TCR beta chain. J was trimmed by 9 bases and V by 0 bases; bases with no gene match: 7. Per the germline V gene, CDR1 is SGHNT and CDR2 is YYREEE (reference sequence). The CDR3 sequence is 17 residues long. The data belong to a study of blood T cell repertoires in COVID-19. Study information: Whether acute or convalescent, the COVID-19 samples came from the United States, Italy and Spain. PBMCs, B-cell-depleted T cells, or T cells were the source of the cDNA or gDNA that made up the material.

Original analysis: By means of reference gene primer amplification, nucleated cell counts were estimated. Repertoires were generated with immunoSEQ multiplex PCR, while TCRdb's copy carries only in-frame clones and drops some. V and J calls and clone size are copied from that table; D and trimming were computed from the DNA. This sample has roughly 410,000 clones, with 80% to 90% found just once. Patients at the Seattle site were enrolled during active infection and followed longitudinally. The sequence was obtained from a woman aged 60-70 years with COVID-19, enrolled during active disease. The source material was peripheral blood. This chain connects TRBV5-4 to TRBJ1-6; TRBD1 matches 12 bases. CDR3 DNA: TGTGCCAGCAGCTTGGGTGGGACAGGGGGCGCGAGTTCACCCCTCCACTTT. Its protein product is CASSLGGTGGASSPLHF. The variable domain in full, with the rest retrieved from reference TRBV5-4 and TRBJ1-6, is ETGVTQSPTHLIKTRGQQVTLRCSSQSGHNTVSWYQQALGQGPQFIFQYYREEENGRGNFPPRFSGLQFPNYSSELNVNALELDDSALYLCASSLGGTGGASSPLHFGNGTRLTVT.